The entry below gives a single T cell receptor beta chain sequence along with its context. Its antigen remains unidentified. These data belong to a study of Ad26.COV2.S vaccination and SARS-CoV-2 variants. The wider study: The donor was enrolled in the Ad26.COV2.S arm of the COV1001 trial. Study outcomes and limitations: In TCR breadth and depth analyses, total T cell responses may have been underestimated.

CDR3 length equals 13 residues. Trimming took 1 base from V and 0 from J, leaving 3 bases between them. Germline V lookup: CDR1 LGHNT, CDR2 FRNRAP. Treatment defined: approximately 18 received Ad26.COV2.S at low or high dose, single or two shots; 5 received placebo; per-sample allocation not given. All samples were drawn on day 63, counting from the first vaccine or placebo injection. The table came from immunoSEQ multiplex PCR; TCRdb's copy has only in-frame clones and leaves some out. The sample lists around 250,000 clones, 87% seen once, with 2.9% in the top ten. The V call is TRBV12-5, the J call TRBJ1-1; D is unclear. The TCR was taken from a person aged 18-65 years who received the Ad26.COV2.S COVID-19 vaccine or a placebo. Sequences were derived from peripheral blood, sampled in a trial of Ad26.COV2.S vaccine versus placebo. DNA of the CDR3: TGTGCTAGTGGTTTGGCCCTGAACACTGAAGCTTTCTTT. It encodes CASGLALNTEAFF.